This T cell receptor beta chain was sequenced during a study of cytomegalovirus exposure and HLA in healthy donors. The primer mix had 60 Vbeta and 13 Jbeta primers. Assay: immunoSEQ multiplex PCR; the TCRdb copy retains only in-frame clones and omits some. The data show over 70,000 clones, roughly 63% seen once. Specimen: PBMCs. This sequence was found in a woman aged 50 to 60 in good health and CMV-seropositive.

CDR3 in amino acids: CSVDRGNTEAFF. DNA for the CDR3: TGCAGCGTTGACCGGGGAAACACTGAAGCTTTCTTT. The genes are TRBV29-1 and TRBJ1-1; the D is unclear. V dropped 3 bases and J dropped 2 bases, with 7 bases sitting between them. The CDR3 totals 12 residues. CDR1 is SQVTM, CDR2 ANQGSEA, per germline.